The 15 T cell receptor beta chains below come from one sample, sequenced in a study of monozygotic twins with inflammatory bowel disease. TCRdb re-called the 5' RACE reads and catalogs CDR3 proteins one per entry, DNA excluded. Its clone listing holds some 400,000 distinct CDR3 sequences. Sequenced sample: blood. The source is a human donor with ulcerative colitis or Crohn's disease, or a healthy co-twin of an affected twin (not recorded which).

The chain has TRBV9 and TRBJ2-3. This CDR3 is built from 14 residues. The germline V gene encodes CDR1 SGDLS and CDR2 YYNGEE. The CDR3 loop is CASSHGLAADTQYF.

The V call is TRBV2, the J call TRBJ2-2. This CDR3 contains 13 residues. Per the germline V gene, CDR1 is SNHLY and CDR2 is FYNNEI. CDR3 amino acids: CASRVQVPGELFF.

CDR3 in amino acids: CASSQAAVSYEQYF. The chain uses TRBV4-1 and TRBJ2-7. The length of the CDR3 is 14 residues. CDR1 and CDR2 from the germline V gene are MGHRA and YSYEKL.

This sequence joins TRBV28 and TRBJ2-7; absent DNA, TCRdb's TRBD2 call cannot be checked. This CDR3 has 14 residues. The germline V gene has CDR1 MDHEN and CDR2 SYDVKM. CDR3 sequence reads: CASSLSSGRSEQYF.

V is TRBV9 and J is TRBJ2-5; the D call from TCRdb, TRBD2, cannot be confirmed without DNA. Germline V CDR1 and CDR2: SGDLS, YYNGEE. The CDR3 contains 14 residues. The CDR3 spells CASSTPGLGETQYF. Full variable domain (rest looked up from reference TRBV9 and TRBJ2-5): DSGVTQTPKHLITATGQRVTLRCSPRSGDLSVYWYQQSLDQGLQFLIQYYNGEERAKGNILERFSAQQFPDLHSELNLSSLELGDSALYFCASSTPGLGETQYFGPGTRLLVL.

V and J are TRBV4-2 and TRBJ2-2. Germline CDR1 is LGHNA and CDR2 is YNFKEQ. This CDR3 has 13 residues. The CDR3 reads CASSQALTGELFF.

The V gene is TRBV18, the J gene TRBJ1-4; TCRdb lists TRBD1, though no DNA is available to test this call. Germline V gene lookup returns CDR1 KGHSH and CDR2 LQKENI. The CDR3 is 15 residues long. CDR3 sequence: CASSPREQGGEILFF. The whole variable domain, remainder taken from reference TRBV18 and TRBJ1-4, is NAGVMQNPRHLVRRRGQEARLRCSPMKGHSHVYWYRQLPEEGLKFMVYLQKENIIDESGMPKERFSAEFPKEGPSILRIQQVVRGDSAAYFCASSPREQGGEILFFGSGTQLSVL.

The CDR3: CASRIGTGQETQYF. The chain recombines TRBV2 with TRBJ2-5; TCRdb's D call of TRBD1 is untestable without DNA. CDR1 and CDR2 from the germline V gene are SNHLY and FYNNEI. This CDR3 comprises 14 residues.

The chain combines TRBV20-1 with TRBJ1-4; TCRdb outputs TRBD1, but without DNA this stays unchecked. Germline lookup yields CDR1 DFQATT and CDR2 SNEGSKA (reference sequence). The CDR3 spans 13 residues. The CDR3 sequence: CSALQGDLEKLFF.

The chain couples TRBV5-1 to TRBJ2-1; TCRdb indicates TRBD1, and absent DNA this call remains unverified. The germline gives CDR1 SGHRS, CDR2 YFSETQ. This CDR3 comprises 13 residues. CDR3 sequence reads: CASSSGGGNEQFF.

The rearrangement uses TRBV12-3 or TRBV12-4 and TRBJ2-7; TCRdb gives TRBD1 as the D gene, but with no DNA this cannot be confirmed. The CDR3 is 14 amino acids. The CDR3: CASNTGQGIDEQYF.

The chain has TRBV30 and TRBJ1-1. This CDR3 has 13 amino acids. Germline lookup yields CDR1 GTSNPN and CDR2 SVGIG (reference sequence). The CDR3 loop is CASKGLENTEAFF.

V and J are TRBV7-2 and TRBJ1-5. This CDR3 has 14 residues. CDR1 and CDR2 (germline): SGHTA, FQGNSA. CDR3: CASSSSHSNQPQHF.

The chain couples TRBV5-6 to TRBJ1-5. Germline V lookup: CDR1 SGHDT, CDR2 YYEEEE. This CDR3 comprises 15 residues. The CDR3 spells CASSTRRWINQPQHF.

V gene TRBV6-5 combines with J gene TRBJ2-7. The CDR3 length is 15 residues. Germline CDR1 and CDR2: MNHEY and SVGAGI. The CDR3 reads CASSYSGRSAYEQYF.